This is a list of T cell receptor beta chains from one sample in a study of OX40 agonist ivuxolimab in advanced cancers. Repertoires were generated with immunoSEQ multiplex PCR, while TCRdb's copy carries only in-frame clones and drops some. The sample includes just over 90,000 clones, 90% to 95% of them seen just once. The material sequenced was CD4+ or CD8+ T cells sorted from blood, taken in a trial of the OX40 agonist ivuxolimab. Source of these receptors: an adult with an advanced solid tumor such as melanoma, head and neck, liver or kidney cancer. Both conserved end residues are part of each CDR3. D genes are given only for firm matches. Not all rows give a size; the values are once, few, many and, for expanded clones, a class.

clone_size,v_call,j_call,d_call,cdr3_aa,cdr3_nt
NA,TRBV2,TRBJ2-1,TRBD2,CASNVLAGVLSEQFF,TGTGCCAGCAATGTGCTAGCGGGAGTCTTAAGTGAGCAGTTCTTC
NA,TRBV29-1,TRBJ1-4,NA,CSVEAGANEKLFF,TGCAGCGTTGAGGCAGGGGCTAATGAAAAACTGTTTTTT
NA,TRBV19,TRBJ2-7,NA,CASSIRQGGRYEQYF,TGTGCCAGTAGTATAAGGCAGGGCGGCCGCTACGAGCAGTACTTC
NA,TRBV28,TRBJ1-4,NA,CASSTRAGNEKLFF,TGTGCCAGCAGTACGAGGGCGGGTAATGAAAAACTGTTTTTT
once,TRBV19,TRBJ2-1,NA,CASQTPENNEQFF,TGTGCCAGTCAAACTCCGGAGAACAATGAGCAGTTCTTC
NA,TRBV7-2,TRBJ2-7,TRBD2,CASSSPGGGLAYEQYF,TGTGCCAGCAGCTCTCCCGGGGGGGGGTTAGCCTACGAGCAGTACTTC
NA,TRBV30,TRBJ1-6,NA,CAWSVRGFNSPLHF,TGTGCCTGGAGTGTAAGAGGGTTTAATTCACCCCTCCACTTT
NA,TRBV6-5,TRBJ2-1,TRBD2,CASSSMTSVDNEQFF,TGTGCCAGCAGTTCCATGACTAGCGTCGACAATGAGCAGTTCTTC
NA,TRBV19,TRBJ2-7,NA,CASSMAGNQAYEQYF,TGTGCCAGTAGTATGGCGGGGAACCAGGCCTACGAGCAGTACTTC
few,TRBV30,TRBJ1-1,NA,CAYRGDLNTEAFF,TGTGCCTATCGGGGGGACCTGAACACTGAAGCTTTCTTT
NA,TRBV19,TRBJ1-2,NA,CASSGGGRHYGYTF,TGTGCCAGTAGTGGGGGGGGTAGACACTATGGCTACACCTTC
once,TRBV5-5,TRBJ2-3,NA,CASSPSSQSTDTQYF,TGTGCCAGCAGCCCTAGCTCGCAGAGCACAGATACGCAGTATTTT
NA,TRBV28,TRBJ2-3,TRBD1,CASRSRTGHLTDTQYF,TGTGCCAGCAGGTCTCGGACAGGGCACTTGACAGATACGCAGTATTTT
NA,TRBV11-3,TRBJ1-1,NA,CASSRRTEGTEAFF,TGTGCCAGCTCCCGACGGACAGAAGGAACTGAAGCTTTCTTT
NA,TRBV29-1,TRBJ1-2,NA,CSVDVRTGQTYGYTF,TGCAGCGTTGACGTTCGAACAGGGCAGACGTATGGCTACACCTTC
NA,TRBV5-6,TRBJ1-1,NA,CASSLVGRVDTEAFF,TGTGCCAGCAGCTTGGTGGGCAGGGTGGACACTGAAGCTTTCTTT
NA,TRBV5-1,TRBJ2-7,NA,CASSLVFGAREQYF,TGCGCCAGCAGCTTGGTGTTCGGGGCTCGCGAGCAGTACTTC
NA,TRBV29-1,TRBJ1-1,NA,CSGYNRDTEAFF,TGCAGCGGATACAACAGGGACACTGAAGCTTTCTTT
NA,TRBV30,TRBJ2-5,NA,CAWSARETQYF,TGTGCCTGGAGTGCACGGGAGACCCAGTACTTC
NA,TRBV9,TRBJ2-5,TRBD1,CASGRTGGETQYF,TGTGCCAGCGGGAGGACAGGGGGAGAGACCCAGTACTTC
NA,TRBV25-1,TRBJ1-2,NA,CASSASGGNYGYTF,TGTGCCAGCAGTGCCTCGGGGGGTAACTATGGCTACACCTTC
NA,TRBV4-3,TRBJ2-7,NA,CASSRYGVGYTEQYF,TGCGCCAGCAGCCGCTATGGGGTTGGGTATACCGAGCAGTACTTC
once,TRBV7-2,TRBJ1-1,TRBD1,CASSLVDRAEAFF,TGTGCCAGCAGCTTAGTCGACAGGGCCGAAGCTTTCTTT
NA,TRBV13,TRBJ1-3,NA,CASSSRTVTGNTIYF,TGTGCCAGCAGCTCCCGAACAGTTACTGGAAACACCATATATTTT
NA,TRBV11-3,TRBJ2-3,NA,CASSLGHPTDTQYF,TGTGCCAGCAGCTTAGGCCACCCCACAGATACGCAGTATTTT
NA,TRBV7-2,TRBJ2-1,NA,CASSLAGLWNEQFF,TGTGCCAGCAGCTTAGCGGGATTATGGAATGAGCAGTTCTTC
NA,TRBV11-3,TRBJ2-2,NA,CASSLGGRNTGELFF,TGTGCCAGCAGCTTAGGAGGGAGGAACACCGGGGAGCTGTTTTTT
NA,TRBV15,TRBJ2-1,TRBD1,CATSSTTGAYNEQFF,TGTGCCACCAGCAGCACTACAGGGGCCTACAATGAGCAGTTCTTC
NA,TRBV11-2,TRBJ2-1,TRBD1,CASSFGQGDHNEQFF,TGTGCCAGCAGCTTCGGGCAGGGGGACCACAATGAGCAGTTCTTC
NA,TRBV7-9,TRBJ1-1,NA,CASSPGGVTGTEAFF,TGTGCCAGCAGCCCCGGAGGGGTTACGGGCACTGAAGCTTTCTTT
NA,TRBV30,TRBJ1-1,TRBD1,CAWSPGQLNTEAFF,TGTGCCTGGAGTCCGGGACAGTTGAACACTGAAGCTTTCTTT
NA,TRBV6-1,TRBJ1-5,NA,CASRSNGRRQPQHF,TGTGCCAGCAGATCGAACGGCCGCCGTCAGCCCCAGCATTTT
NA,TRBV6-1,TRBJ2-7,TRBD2,CASSLGLGLAEQYF,TGTGCCAGCAGCCTTGGACTAGGGTTGGCCGAGCAGTACTTC
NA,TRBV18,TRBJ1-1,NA,CASSPPRAGLVTEAFF,TGTGCCAGCTCACCACCGCGGGCAGGTTTAGTCACTGAAGCTTTCTTT
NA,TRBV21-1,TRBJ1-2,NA,CASSKAPGQPFLNYGYTF,TGTGCCAGCAGCAAAGCTCCGGGACAGCCATTTTTAAACTATGGCTACACCTTC
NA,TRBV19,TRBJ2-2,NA,CASTQTGELFF,TGTGCCAGTACCCAAACCGGGGAGCTGTTTTTT